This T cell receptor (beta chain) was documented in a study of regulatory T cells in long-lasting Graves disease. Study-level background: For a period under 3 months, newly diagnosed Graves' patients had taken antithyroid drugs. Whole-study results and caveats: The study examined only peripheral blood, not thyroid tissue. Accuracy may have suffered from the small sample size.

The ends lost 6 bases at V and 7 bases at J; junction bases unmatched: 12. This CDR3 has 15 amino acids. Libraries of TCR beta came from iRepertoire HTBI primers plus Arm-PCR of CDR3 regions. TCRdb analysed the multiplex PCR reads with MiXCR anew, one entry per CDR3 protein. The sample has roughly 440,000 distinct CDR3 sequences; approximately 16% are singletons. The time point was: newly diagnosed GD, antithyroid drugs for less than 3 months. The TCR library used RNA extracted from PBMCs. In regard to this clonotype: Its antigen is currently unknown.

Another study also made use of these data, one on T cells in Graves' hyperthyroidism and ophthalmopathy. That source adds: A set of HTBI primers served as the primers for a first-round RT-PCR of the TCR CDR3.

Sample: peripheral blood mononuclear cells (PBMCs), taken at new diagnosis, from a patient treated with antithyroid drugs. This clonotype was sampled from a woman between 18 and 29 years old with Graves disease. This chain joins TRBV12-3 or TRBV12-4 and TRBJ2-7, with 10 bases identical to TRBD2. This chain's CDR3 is CASSPGLAGDWEQYF. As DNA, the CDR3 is TGTGCCAGCAGCCCCGGGCTAGCGGGAGACTGGGAGCAGTACTTC.